Presented here are 20 T cell receptor beta chains from one specimen sequenced in a study of cytomegalovirus exposure and HLA in healthy donors. This table comes from immunoSEQ multiplex PCR, and its TCRdb copy is limited to in-frame clones, with some not included. The repertoire holds around 190,000 clones, with roughly 86% as singletons. Material for sequencing was PBMCs. The source of these receptors is a young man in good health and CMV-seropositive.

This clone has just one count. This chain links TRBV11-1 with TRBJ1-2; no clear D gene. Germline CDR1 SGHAT, CDR2 FQDESV (reference sequence). V was pared by 1 base and J by 0 bases, with 6 bases between. The CDR3 is made up of 14 amino acids. The CDR3 loop is CASSLGAANYGYTF. CDR3 in DNA: TGTGCCAGCAGCTTAGGAGCAGCTAACTATGGCTACACCTTC.

V is TRBV7-9 and J is TRBJ1-4; 8 nucleotides match TRBD1. The CDR3 has 14 residues. Looked up from germline, CDR1 is SEHNR and CDR2 is FQNEAQ (reference sequence). V was clipped by 4 bases and J by 8 bases; unmatched bases: 6. The CDR3 reads CASSSSGGREKLFF. Written as DNA, the CDR3 is TGTGCCAGCAGCTCGTCAGGGGGCCGAGAAAAACTGTTTTTT.

This clone was counted a single time. The V gene is TRBV6-5, the J gene TRBJ2-1; no definite D call. CDR3 length: 14 residues. The V and J ends lost 8 bases and 0 bases respectively, with 11 bases between them. The germline gives CDR1 MNHEY, CDR2 SVGAGI. For the CDR3, the DNA is TGTGCCAGCTCTACGGGCAGCTCCTACAATGAGCAGTTCTTC. The encoded protein is CASSTGSSYNEQFF.

The chain joins TRBV4-1 to TRBJ2-7; D possibly corresponds to TRBD2 (5 bases). There are 14 residues in the CDR3. V gave up 1 base and J gave up 6 bases, with 13 bases separating them. Per germline, CDR1 MGHRA and CDR2 YSYEKL. The CDR3 DNA is TGCGCCAGCAGCCAAGGACTCTTCCGGGGCGAGCAGTACTTC. The encoded protein is CASSQGLFRGEQYF.

V usage is TRBV4-1 and J usage is TRBJ2-2; the match to TRBD1 covers 9 bases. Losses at the gene ends were 4 bases for V and 2 bases for J; bases not matched to a gene: 11. This CDR3 region has 18 residues. Germline CDR1 and CDR2: MGHRA and YSYEKL. The CDR3 region is CASSRGQGPSANTGELFF. The CDR3 DNA is TGCGCCAGCAGCCGTGGACAGGGGCCATCCGCCAACACCGGGGAGCTGTTTTTT.

This rearrangement joins TRBV5-1 to TRBJ2-1; D remains unclear. This CDR3 has 13 amino acids. CDR1 SGHRS and CDR2 YFSETQ come from the germline V gene. Between the trimmed V and J ends, which lost 0 bases and 4 bases, there was a span of 5 bases. The DNA of the CDR3 is TGCGCCAGCAGCTTGGTGGAATACAATGAGCAGTTCTTC. Its protein product is CASSLVEYNEQFF.

The chain employs TRBV4-1 and TRBJ2-7; a weak D match, TRBD2 (5 bases). The CDR3 is 15 amino acids. CDR1 MGHRA and CDR2 YSYEKL come from the germline V gene. V lost 0 bases to trimming and J lost 5 bases, with 14 bases between them. CDR3: CASSQDDGVRDEQYF. Written as DNA, the CDR3 is TGCGCCAGCAGCCAAGATGACGGGGTCCGGGACGAGCAGTACTTC.

This clone was detected only once. V and J are TRBV4-3 and TRBJ2-4, with a weak D call TRBD1 (6 bases). Between the trimmed V and J ends, which lost 3 bases and 8 bases, there was a span of 11 bases. The CDR3 has 13 residues. CDR1 is LGHNA, CDR2 YSLEER, per germline. CDR3 in DNA: TGCGCCAGCAGCCACAGTGAGGGGGACATTCAGTACTTC. Its translation: CASSHSEGDIQYF.

The chain couples TRBV7-9 to TRBJ1-5, with 7 bases fitting TRBD1. Germline lookup yields CDR1 SEHNR and CDR2 FQNEAQ (reference sequence). CDR3 size: 15 residues. Losses at the gene ends were 4 bases for V and 4 bases for J; bases not matched to a gene: 7. Here the CDR3 reads CASSSGTGANQPQHF. CDR3 bases: TGTGCCAGCAGCTCAGGAACAGGGGCTAATCAGCCCCAGCATTTT.

CDR3: CASSFVARPETQYF. The CDR3 coding sequence is TGTGCCAGCAGTTTCGTTGCTAGGCCGGAGACCCAGTACTTC. V gene TRBV27 combines with J gene TRBJ2-5; D gene ambiguous. The germline V gene has CDR1 MNHEY and CDR2 SMNVEV (reference sequence). Trimming took off 3 bases at V and 5 bases at J, with 13 bases between the two ends. CDR3 length equals 14 residues.

The V gene is TRBV7-9, the J gene TRBJ2-5; the match to TRBD1 covers 8 bases. The CDR3 runs 14 residues. The V segment lost 5 bases and the J segment 4 bases; nucleotides outside the gene matches: 6. The germline V gene encodes CDR1 SEHNR and CDR2 FQNEAQ (reference sequence). For the CDR3, the DNA is TGTGCCAGCAGCCCCAGACAGGGGCGAGAGACCCAGTACTTC. Encoded protein: CASSPRQGRETQYF.

The chain is built from TRBV12-5 and TRBJ1-2, with D possibly being TRBD1 (6 bases). Trimming shortened V by 6 bases and J by 8 bases, and 22 bases separated the two germline ends. This CDR3 has 15 residues. The germline CDR1 and CDR2 sequences are LGHNT and FRNRAP. The CDR3 reads CASGPEQGVDPGYTF. The CDR3 bases are TGTGCTAGTGGCCCTGAACAGGGCGTAGACCCAGGCTACACCTTC.

As DNA, the CDR3 is TGTGCCAGCAGCTTTAGGACAGGGATACAATACGAGCAGTACTTC. It translates to CASSFRTGIQYEQYF. The chain carries TRBV5-6 and TRBJ2-7, with TRBD1 matching 8 bases. Germline V gives CDR1 SGHDT, CDR2 YYEEEE. The CDR3 contains 15 residues. V shed 2 bases and J 4 bases; nucleotides not matched to a gene: 8.

The chain links TRBV5-6 to TRBJ2-1; 7 nucleotides match TRBD2. This CDR3 spans 14 amino acids. J lost 5 bases, V lost 0 bases, and 2 bases had no gene match. CDR1 is SGHDT and CDR2 is YYEEEE in the germline V gene. CDR3 DNA sequence: TGTGCCAGCAGCTTGGGGACTAGGGACAATGAGCAGTTCTTC. It yields the protein CASSLGTRDNEQFF.

This chain joins TRBV5-1 and TRBJ1-1; TRBD1 agrees at 7 bases. The CDR3 spans 16 residues. J was trimmed by 0 bases and V by 4 bases; bases with no gene match: 9. The germline gives CDR1 SGHRS, CDR2 YFSETQ. This CDR3 reads CASSMDGTGVNTEAFF. Written as DNA, the CDR3 is TGCGCCAGCAGCATGGACGGCACAGGGGTGAACACTGAAGCTTTCTTT.

This clone turned up a few times. The chain carries TRBV2 and TRBJ1-2; no clear D gene. There are 11 residues in the CDR3. Trimming shortened V by 10 bases and J by 5 bases, and 11 bases separated the two germline ends. The germline V gene encodes CDR1 SNHLY and CDR2 FYNNEI. CDR3: CAIQPQYGYTF. The DNA for the CDR3 is TGTGCCATCCAGCCTCAGTATGGCTACACCTTC.

This clone appeared a single time. Here the CDR3 reads CASSFRPPQHF. CDR3 in DNA: TGTGCCAGCAGCTTCAGGCCGCCCCAGCATTTT. This chain uses TRBV5-6 with TRBJ1-5; D gene unclear. The V gene's germline CDR1 is SGHDT and CDR2 YYEEEE. V was shortened by 2 bases and J by 9 bases, with 6 bases between the two germline ends. The CDR3 covers 11 residues. The entire variable domain, with the rest obtained from reference TRBV5-6 and TRBJ1-5, is as follows: DAGVTQSPTHLIKTRGQQVTLRCSPKSGHDTVSWYQQALGQGPQFIFQYYEEEERQRGNFPDRFSGHQFPNYSSELNVNALLLGDSALYLCASSFRPPQHFGDGTRLSIL.

CDR3 protein: CSVRSRTGDQGSQYF. The DNA of the CDR3 is TGCAGCGTTCGATCTAGGACAGGCGACCAAGGGTCCCAGTACTTC. The chain has TRBV29-1 and TRBJ2-5, with 7 bases matching TRBD1. The germline CDR1 and CDR2 sequences are SQVTM and ANQGSEA. Losses at the gene ends were 5 bases for V and 9 bases for J; bases not matched to a gene: 18. CDR3 size: 15 residues.

This sequence joins TRBV5-6 and TRBJ1-2; tentative D call: TRBD1 (5 bases). The CDR3 is made up of 12 amino acids. V was cut by 1 base and J by 13 bases, with 14 bases left in between. Looked up from germline, CDR1 is SGHDT and CDR2 is YYEEEE. CDR3: CASSLSSRVLTF. Written as DNA, the CDR3 is TGTGCCAGCAGCTTGTCTAGCAGGGTGCTCACCTTC. Combining the CDR3 with reference TRBV5-6 and TRBJ1-2 gives the whole variable domain DAGVTQSPTHLIKTRGQQVTLRCSPKSGHDTVSWYQQALGQGPQFIFQYYEEEERQRGNFPDRFSGHQFPNYSSELNVNALLLGDSALYLCASSLSSRVLTFGSGTRLTVV.

The J gene is TRBJ2-2, the V gene TRBV7-9; D gene uncertain. This CDR3 is 16 amino acids long. CDR1 is SEHNR, CDR2 FQNEAQ, per germline (reference sequence). V was cut by 6 bases and J by 3 bases, with 17 bases left in between. CDR3 coding DNA: TGTGCCAGCAGGGAGCAAGTGGTTACGGACACCGGGGAGCTGTTTTTT. It specifies CASREQVVTDTGELFF. The whole variable domain, filled in from reference TRBV7-9 and TRBJ2-2, reads DTGVSQNPRHKITKRGQNVTFRCDPISEHNRLYWYRQTLGQGPEFLTYFQNEAQLEKSRLLSDRFSAERPKGSFSTLEIQRTEQGDSAMYLCASREQVVTDTGELFFGEGSRLTVL.